This TCR beta chain was sequenced in a study of blood T cells in healthy people across ages. A J-beta primer mix and a sample-barcoded 5' primer were used in a second PCR of roughly 6 to 11 cycles. With 12 random nucleotides, a template-switch adaptor tagged each individual cDNA molecule. Every sample gave at least 2.5 million paired-end reads containing CDR3. TCRdb re-called the 5' RACE reads through MiXCR, storing one row per CDR3 protein. The sample includes approximately 940,000 distinct CDR3 sequences, roughly 52% of them seen just once. The CDR3 covers 12 residues. V lost 8 bases, J lost 8 bases, and 4 bases stayed unmatched. CDR1 and CDR2 from the germline V gene are MDHEN and SYDVKM. Peripheral blood samples of roughly 10 milliliters were drawn from each donor.

The TCR was taken from a young man in good health. Material for sequencing was blood. V is TRBV28 and J is TRBJ1-4; 8 nucleotides line up with TRBD1. In nucleotides, the CDR3 is TGTGCCAGCCGGAGACAGGGGGAAAAACTGTTTTTT. Translating gives CASRRQGEKLFF.